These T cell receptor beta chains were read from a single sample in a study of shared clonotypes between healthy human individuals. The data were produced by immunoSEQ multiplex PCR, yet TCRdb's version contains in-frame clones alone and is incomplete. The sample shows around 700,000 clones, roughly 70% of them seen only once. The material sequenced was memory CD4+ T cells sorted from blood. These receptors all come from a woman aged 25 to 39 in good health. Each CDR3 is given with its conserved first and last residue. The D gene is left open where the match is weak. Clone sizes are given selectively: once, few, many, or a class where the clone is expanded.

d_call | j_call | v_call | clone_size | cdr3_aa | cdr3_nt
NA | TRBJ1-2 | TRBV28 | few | CASSLGWKGMGYTF | TGTGCCAGCAGTTTGGGTTGGAAAGGGATGGGCTACACCTTC
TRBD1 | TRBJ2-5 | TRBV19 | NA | CASRQGAVPQETQYF | TGTGCCAGCCGCCAGGGGGCTGTCCCCCAAGAGACCCAGTACTTC
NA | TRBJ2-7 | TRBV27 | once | CASRRPQGGGEQYF | TGTGCCAGCAGGCGCCCCCAGGGGGGCGGCGAGCAGTACTTC
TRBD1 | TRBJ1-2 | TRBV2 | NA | CASRAGTGKYGYTF | TGTGCCAGCAGGGCTGGGACAGGCAAATATGGCTACACCTTC
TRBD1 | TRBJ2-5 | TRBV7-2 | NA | CASSPRGDRGMETQYF | TGTGCCAGCAGCCCCCGGGGGGACAGGGGTATGGAGACCCAGTACTTC
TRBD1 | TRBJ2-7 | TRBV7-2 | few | CASSSQGSEGEQYF | TGTGCCAGCAGTTCACAGGGGTCCGAGGGGGAGCAGTACTTC
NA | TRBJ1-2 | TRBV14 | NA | CASKPGLGYGYTF | TGTGCCAGCAAGCCCGGGCTCGGCTATGGCTACACCTTC
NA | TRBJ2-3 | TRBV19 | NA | CASSKGRGGSDTQYF | TGTGCCAGTAGTAAGGGCAGGGGAGGATCAGATACGCAGTATTTT
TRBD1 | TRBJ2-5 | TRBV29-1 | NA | CSVVGQGGETQYF | TGCAGCGTTGTGGGACAGGGAGGAGAGACCCAGTACTTC
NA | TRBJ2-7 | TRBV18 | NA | CASSPGLHYEQYF | TGTGCCAGCTCACCAGGGCTCCACTACGAGCAGTACTTC
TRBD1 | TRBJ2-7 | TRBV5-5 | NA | CASSFLTGEREQYF | TGTGCCAGCAGCTTCCTGACAGGGGAGAGGGAGCAGTACTTC
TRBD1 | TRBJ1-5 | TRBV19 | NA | CASSIRTGRQPQHF | TGTGCCAGTAGTATCCGGACAGGGCGGCAGCCCCAGCATTTT
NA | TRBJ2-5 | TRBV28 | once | CASSLTGETQYF | TGTGCCAGCAGTTTAACCGGGGAGACCCAGTACTTC
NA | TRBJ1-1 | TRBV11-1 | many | CASSLSLGTAEAFF | TGTGCCAGCAGCTTATCTCTAGGGACCGCTGAAGCTTTCTTT
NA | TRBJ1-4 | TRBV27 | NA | CASRGQDAHSGEKLFF | TGTGCCAGCAGGGGTCAGGACGCTCACTCGGGTGAAAAACTGTTTTTT
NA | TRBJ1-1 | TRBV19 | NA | CASSDMNTEAFF | TGTGCCAGCTCAGATATGAACACTGAAGCTTTCTTT
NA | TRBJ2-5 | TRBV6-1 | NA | CARSQSYQETQYF | TGTGCCAGGAGTCAGTCGTACCAAGAGACCCAGTACTTC
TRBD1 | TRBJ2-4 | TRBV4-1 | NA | CASRGQGQGGLTKNIQYF | TGCGCCAGCAGAGGACAGGGACAGGGTGGCTTAACCAAAAACATTCAGTACTTC
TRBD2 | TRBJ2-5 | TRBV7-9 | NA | CASRVFAGGETQYF | TGTGCCAGCAGGGTGTTCGCGGGGGGAGAGACCCAGTACTTC
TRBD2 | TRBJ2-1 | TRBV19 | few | CASSQAGLSYNEQFF | TGTGCCAGTAGTCAAGCGGGGTTATCCTACAATGAGCAGTTCTTC
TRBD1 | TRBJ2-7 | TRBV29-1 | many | CSVVGTGVSYEQYF | TGCAGCGTTGTAGGGACAGGGGTTTCCTACGAGCAGTACTTC
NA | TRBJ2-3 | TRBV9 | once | CASSVAGTTPDTQYF | TGTGCCAGCAGCGTAGCCGGGACAACGCCCGATACGCAGTATTTT
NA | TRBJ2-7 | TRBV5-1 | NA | CASSLVAGTYEQYF | TGCGCCAGCAGCTTGGTGGCCGGCACCTACGAGCAGTACTTC
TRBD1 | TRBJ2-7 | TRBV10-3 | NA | CATAGGADEQYF | TGTGCCACCGCAGGGGGCGCCGACGAGCAGTACTTC
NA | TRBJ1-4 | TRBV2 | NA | CASSWDSNEKLFF | TGTGCCAGCAGTTGGGACTCAAATGAAAAACTGTTTTTT
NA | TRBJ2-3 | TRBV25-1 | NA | CASSPGLARTDTQYF | TGTGCCAGCAGTCCAGGACTGGCCCGCACAGATACGCAGTATTTT
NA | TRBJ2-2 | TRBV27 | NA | CASTPKGQLNTGELFF | TGTGCCAGCACCCCCAAGGGCCAGCTCAACACCGGGGAGCTGTTTTTT
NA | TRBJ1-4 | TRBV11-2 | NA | CASSLDRDATNEKLFF | TGTGCCAGCAGCTTAGACAGAGACGCAACTAATGAAAAACTGTTTTTT
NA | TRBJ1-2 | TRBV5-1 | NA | CASSGTGVYGYTF | TGCGCCAGCAGCGGCACGGGTGTCTATGGCTACACCTTC
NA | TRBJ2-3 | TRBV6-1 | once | CASSERASASAQYF | TGTGCCAGCAGTGAACGGGCTAGCGCGAGTGCGCAGTATTTT
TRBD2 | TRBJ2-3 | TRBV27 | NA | CASSLFRLAGAADTQYF | TGTGCCAGCAGTTTATTCCGACTAGCGGGAGCCGCAGATACGCAGTATTTT
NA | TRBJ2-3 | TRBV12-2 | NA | CASRTHLTSGNIDTQYF | TGTGCAAGTCGCACTCACCTGACTAGCGGGAATATAGATACGCAGTATTTT
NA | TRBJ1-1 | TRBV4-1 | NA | CASSQPGEERNTEAFF | TGCGCCAGCAGCCAACCTGGGGAGGAAAGGAACACTGAAGCTTTCTTT
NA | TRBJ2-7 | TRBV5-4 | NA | CASSAKAGVEQYF | TGTGCCAGCAGCGCCAAGGCTGGGGTCGAGCAGTACTTC
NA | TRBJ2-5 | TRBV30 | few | CAWSSTGQETQYF | TGTGCCTGGAGTTCGACAGGCCAAGAGACCCAGTACTTC
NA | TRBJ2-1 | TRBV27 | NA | CASRVPSSYNEQFF | TGTGCCAGCCGAGTCCCGAGCTCCTACAATGAGCAGTTCTTC
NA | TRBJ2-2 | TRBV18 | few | CASSPGQGSVTGELFF | TGTGCCAGCTCACCGGGGCAGGGAAGTGTCACCGGGGAGCTGTTTTTT
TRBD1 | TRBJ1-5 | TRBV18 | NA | CASSLTGKVNQPQHF | TGTGCCAGCTCCCTGACAGGGAAGGTCAATCAGCCCCAGCATTTT
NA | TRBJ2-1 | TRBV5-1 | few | CASSLSSADYNEQFF | TGCGCCAGCAGCTTGTCGTCGGCAGACTACAATGAGCAGTTCTTC
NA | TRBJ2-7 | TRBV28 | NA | CASSLQYYEQYF | TGTGCCAGCAGTTTGCAATACTACGAGCAGTACTTC
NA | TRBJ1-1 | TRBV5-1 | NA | CASSLAPGNTEAFF | TGCGCCAGCAGCTTGGCCCCAGGGAACACTGAAGCTTTCTTT
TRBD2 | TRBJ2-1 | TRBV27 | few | CASSLRPGRGNEQFF | TGTGCCAGCAGTTTACGTCCCGGGAGGGGTAATGAGCAGTTCTTC
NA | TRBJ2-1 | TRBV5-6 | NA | CASSLGELYNEQFF | TGTGCCAGCAGCTTGGGTGAGCTCTACAATGAGCAGTTCTTC
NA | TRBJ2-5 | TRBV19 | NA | CASSIQSGQETQYF | TGTGCCAGTAGTATACAAAGCGGCCAAGAGACCCAGTACTTC
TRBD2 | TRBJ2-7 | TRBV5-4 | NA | CASSPRLAPYEQYF | TGTGCCAGCAGCCCCCGACTAGCGCCCTACGAGCAGTACTTC
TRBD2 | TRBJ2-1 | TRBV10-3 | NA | CAITGTSGTSYNEQFF | TGTGCCATCACTGGGACTAGCGGAACCTCCTACAATGAGCAGTTCTTC